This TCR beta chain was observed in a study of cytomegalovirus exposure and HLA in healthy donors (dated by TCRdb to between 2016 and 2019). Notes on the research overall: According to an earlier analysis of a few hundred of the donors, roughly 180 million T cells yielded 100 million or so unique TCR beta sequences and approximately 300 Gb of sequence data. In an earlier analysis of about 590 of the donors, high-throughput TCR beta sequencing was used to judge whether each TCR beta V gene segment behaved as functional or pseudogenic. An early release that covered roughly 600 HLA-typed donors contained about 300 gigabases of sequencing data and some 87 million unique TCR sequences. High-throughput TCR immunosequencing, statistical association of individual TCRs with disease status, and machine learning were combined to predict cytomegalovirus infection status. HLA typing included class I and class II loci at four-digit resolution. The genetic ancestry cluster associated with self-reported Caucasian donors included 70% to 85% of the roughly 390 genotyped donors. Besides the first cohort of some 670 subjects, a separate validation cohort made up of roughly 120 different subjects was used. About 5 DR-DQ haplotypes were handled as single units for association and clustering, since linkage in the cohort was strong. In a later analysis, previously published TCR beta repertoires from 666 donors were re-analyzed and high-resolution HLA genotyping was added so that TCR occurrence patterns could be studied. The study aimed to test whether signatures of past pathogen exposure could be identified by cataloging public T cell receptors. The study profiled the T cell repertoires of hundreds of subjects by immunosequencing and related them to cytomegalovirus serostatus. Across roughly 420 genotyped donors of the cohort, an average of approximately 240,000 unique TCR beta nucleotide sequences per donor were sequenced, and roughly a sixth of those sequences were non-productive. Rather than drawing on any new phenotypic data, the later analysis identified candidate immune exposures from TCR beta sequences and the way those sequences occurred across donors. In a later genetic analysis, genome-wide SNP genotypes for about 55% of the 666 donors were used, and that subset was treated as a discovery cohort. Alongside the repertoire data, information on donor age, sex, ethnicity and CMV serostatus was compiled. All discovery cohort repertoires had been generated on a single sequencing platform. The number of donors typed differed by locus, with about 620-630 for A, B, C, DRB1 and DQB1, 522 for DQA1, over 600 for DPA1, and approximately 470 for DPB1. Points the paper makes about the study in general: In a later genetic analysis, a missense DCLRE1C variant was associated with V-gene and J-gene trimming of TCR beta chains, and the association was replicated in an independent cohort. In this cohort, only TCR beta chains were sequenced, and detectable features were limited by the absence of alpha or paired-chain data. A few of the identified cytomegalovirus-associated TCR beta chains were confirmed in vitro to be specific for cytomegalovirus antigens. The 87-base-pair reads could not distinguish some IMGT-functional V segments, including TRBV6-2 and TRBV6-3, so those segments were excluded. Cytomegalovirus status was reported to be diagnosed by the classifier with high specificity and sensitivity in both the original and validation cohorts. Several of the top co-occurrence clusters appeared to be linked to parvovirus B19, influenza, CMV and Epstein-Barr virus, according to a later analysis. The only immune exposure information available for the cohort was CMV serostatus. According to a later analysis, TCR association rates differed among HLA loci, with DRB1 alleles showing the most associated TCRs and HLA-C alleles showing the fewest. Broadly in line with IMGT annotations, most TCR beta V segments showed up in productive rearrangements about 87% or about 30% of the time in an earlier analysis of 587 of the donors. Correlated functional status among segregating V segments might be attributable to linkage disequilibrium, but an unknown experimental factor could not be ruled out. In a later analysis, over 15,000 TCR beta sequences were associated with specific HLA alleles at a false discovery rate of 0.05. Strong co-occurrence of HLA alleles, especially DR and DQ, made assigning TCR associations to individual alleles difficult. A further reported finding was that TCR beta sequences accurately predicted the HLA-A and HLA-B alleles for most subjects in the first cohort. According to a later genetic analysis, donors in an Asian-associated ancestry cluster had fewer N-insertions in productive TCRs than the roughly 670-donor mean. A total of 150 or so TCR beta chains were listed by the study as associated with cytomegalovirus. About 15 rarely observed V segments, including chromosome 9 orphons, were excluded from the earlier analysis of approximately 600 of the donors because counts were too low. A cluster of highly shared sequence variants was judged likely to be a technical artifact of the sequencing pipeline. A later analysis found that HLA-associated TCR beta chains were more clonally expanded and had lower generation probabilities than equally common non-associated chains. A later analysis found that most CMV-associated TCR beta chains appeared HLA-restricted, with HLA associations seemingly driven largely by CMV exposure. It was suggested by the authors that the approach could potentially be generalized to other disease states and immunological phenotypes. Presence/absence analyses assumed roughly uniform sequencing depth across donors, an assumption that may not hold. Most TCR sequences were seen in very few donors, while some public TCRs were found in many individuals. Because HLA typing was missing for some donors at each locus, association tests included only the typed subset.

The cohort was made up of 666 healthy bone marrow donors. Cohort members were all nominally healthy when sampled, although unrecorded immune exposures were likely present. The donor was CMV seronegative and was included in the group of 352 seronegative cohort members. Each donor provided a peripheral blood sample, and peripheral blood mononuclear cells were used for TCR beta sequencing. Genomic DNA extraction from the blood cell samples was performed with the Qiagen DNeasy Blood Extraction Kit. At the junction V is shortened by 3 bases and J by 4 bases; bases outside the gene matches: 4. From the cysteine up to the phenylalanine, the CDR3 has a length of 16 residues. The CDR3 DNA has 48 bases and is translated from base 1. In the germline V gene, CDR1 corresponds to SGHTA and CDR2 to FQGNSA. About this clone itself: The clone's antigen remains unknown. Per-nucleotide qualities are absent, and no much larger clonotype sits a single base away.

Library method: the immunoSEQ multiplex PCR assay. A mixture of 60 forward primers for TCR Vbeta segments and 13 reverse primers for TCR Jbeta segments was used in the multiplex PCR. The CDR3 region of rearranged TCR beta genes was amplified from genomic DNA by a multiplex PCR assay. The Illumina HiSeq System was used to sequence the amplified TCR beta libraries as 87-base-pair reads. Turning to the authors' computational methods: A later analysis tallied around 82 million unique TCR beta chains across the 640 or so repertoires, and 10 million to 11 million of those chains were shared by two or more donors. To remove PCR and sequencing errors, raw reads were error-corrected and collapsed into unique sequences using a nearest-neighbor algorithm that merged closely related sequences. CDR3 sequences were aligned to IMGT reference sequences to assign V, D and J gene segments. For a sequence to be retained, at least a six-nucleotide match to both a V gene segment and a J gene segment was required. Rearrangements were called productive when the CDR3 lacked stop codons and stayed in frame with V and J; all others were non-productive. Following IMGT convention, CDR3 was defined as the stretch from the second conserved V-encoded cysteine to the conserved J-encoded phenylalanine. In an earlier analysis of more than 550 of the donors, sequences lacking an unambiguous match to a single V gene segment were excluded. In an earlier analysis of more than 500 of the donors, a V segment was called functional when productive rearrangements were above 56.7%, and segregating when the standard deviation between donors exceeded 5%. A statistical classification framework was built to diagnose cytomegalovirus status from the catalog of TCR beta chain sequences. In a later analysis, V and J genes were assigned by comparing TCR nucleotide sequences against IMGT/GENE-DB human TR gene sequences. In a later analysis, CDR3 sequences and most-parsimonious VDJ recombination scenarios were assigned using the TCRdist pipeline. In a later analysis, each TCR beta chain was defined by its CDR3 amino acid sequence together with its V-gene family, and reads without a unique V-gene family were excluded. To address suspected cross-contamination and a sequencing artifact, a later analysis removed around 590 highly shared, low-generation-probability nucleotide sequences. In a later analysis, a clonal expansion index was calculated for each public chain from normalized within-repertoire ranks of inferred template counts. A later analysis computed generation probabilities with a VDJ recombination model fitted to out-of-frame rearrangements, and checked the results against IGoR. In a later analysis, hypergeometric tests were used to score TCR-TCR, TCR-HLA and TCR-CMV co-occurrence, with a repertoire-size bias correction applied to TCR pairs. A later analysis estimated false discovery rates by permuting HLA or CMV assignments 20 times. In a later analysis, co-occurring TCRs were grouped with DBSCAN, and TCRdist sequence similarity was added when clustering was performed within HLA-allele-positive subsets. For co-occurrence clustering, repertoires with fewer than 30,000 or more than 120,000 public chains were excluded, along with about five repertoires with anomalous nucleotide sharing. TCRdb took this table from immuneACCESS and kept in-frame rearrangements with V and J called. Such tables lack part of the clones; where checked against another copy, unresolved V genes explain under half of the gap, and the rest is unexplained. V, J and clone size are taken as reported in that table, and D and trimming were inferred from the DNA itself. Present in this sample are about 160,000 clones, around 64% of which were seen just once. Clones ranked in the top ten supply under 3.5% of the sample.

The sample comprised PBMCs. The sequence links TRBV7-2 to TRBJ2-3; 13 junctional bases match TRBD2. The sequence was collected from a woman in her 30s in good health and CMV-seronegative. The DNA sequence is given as TGTGCCAGCAGCTTCACTAGCGGGGGGGCGTCAGATACGCAGTATTTT. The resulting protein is CASSFTSGGASDTQYF. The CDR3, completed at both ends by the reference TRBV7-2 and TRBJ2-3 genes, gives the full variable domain GAGVSQSPSNKVTEKGKDVELRCDPISGHTALYWYRQSLGQGLEFLIYFQGNSAPDKSGLPSDRFSAERTGGSVSTLTIQRTQQEDSAVYLCASSFTSGGASDTQYFGPGTRLTVL.